This T cell receptor beta chain appears in the sequencing data of a study of OX40 agonist ivuxolimab in advanced cancers. Whole-study context: Dose-escalation subjects each had hepatocellular carcinoma, melanoma, renal cell or head and neck cancer. Under the entry rules, prior anti-PD-1, anti-PD-L1 or anti-CTLA-4 therapy was allowed, and roughly 43% had some.

Germline CDR1 and CDR2: MNHEY and SMNVEV (reference sequence). The length of the CDR3 is 14 residues. V dropped 5 bases and J dropped 5; count of bases not matched to a gene: 6. Sequencing was performed with immunoSEQ multiplex PCR; in TCRdb, only in-frame clones are kept and a portion is missing. The data contain fewer than 50,000 clones, 85% to 95% of them singletons. The source is an adult with an advanced solid tumor such as melanoma, head and neck, liver or kidney cancer. The sample here was CD4+ or CD8+ T cells sorted from blood, taken in a trial of the OX40 agonist ivuxolimab. The chain is built from TRBV27 and TRBJ2-7; 10 bases are a match to TRBD1. CDR3 in amino acids: CASSPETGGHEQYF. CDR3 coding DNA: TGTGCCAGCAGTCCTGAGACAGGGGGCCACGAGCAGTACTTC.